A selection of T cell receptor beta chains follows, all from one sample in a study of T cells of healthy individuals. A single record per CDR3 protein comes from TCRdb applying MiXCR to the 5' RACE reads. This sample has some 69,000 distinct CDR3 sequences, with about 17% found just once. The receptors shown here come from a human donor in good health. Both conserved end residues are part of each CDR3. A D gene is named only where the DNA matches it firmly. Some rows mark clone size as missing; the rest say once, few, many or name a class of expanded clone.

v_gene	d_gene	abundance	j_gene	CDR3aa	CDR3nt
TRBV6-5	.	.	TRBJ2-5	CASSYSSGAKTQYF	TGTGCCAGCAGTTACTCTTCGGGCGCGAAGACCCAGTACTTC
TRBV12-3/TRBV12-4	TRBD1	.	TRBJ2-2	CASHRQGTIGELFF	TGTGCCAGCCACCGACAGGGGACGATCGGGGAGCTGTTTTTT
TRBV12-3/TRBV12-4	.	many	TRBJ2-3	CASSLDSLSTDTQYF	TGTGCCAGCAGCCTGGACAGCCTTAGCACAGATACGCAGTATTTT
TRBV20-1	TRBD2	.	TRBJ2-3	CSAQTLAGGNTDTQYF	TGCAGTGCTCAAACACTAGCGGGAGGAAACACAGATACGCAGTATTTT
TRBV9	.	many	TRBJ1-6	CASSSEAQGSYNSPLHF	TGTGCCAGCAGCTCCGAGGCCCAAGGCTCCTATAATTCACCCCTCCACTTT
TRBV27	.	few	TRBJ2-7	CASSSPARASGEQYF	TGTGCCAGCAGTTCCCCTGCCAGGGCAAGTGGCGAGCAGTACTTC
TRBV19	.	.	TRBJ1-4	CASSIAASNEKLFF	TGTGCCAGTAGTATTGCGGCGAGTAATGAAAAACTGTTTTTT
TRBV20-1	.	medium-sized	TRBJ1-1	CSARDRTQGQNTEAFF	TGCAGTGCTAGAGATCGAACACAGGGACAGAACACTGAAGCTTTCTTT
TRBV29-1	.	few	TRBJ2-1	CSVAAGDMWFF	TGCAGCGTTGCAGCGGGTGATATGTGGTTCTTC
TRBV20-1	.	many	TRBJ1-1	CSGTPSPRTEAFF	TGCAGTGGGACACCATCGCCCCGCACTGAAGCTTTCTTT
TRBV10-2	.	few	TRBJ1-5	CASSESMGFSNQPQHF	TGCGCCAGCAGTGAGTCGATGGGGTTTAGCAATCAGCCCCAGCATTTT
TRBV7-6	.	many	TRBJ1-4	CASSRGQMANEKLFF	TGTGCCAGCAGCCGAGGACAGATGGCTAATGAAAAACTGTTTTTT
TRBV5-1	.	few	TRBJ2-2	CASSFRVVTNTGELFF	TGCGCCAGCAGCTTCAGGGTTGTGACGAACACCGGGGAGCTGTTTTTT
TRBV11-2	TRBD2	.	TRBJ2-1	CASSLVPASGYNEQFF	TGTGCCAGCAGCTTAGTGCCTGCTAGCGGATACAATGAGCAGTTCTTC
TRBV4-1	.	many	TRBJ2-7	CASSQVGGPGSYEQYF	TGCGCCAGCAGCCAAGTAGGCGGGCCGGGTTCCTACGAGCAGTACTTC
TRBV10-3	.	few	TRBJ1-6	CAIILHSSYNSPLHF	TGTGCCATCATATTACACAGCTCCTATAATTCACCCCTCCACTTT
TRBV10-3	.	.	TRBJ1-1	CAISETSEAFF	TGTGCCATCAGTGAGACGTCGGAAGCTTTCTTT
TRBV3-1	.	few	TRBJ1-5	CASSQDGTRYQPQHF	TGTGCCAGCAGCCAAGACGGGACAAGGTATCAGCCCCAGCATTTT
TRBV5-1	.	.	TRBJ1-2	CASSLERVYGYTF	TGCGCCAGCAGCTTGGAAAGGGTCTATGGCTACACCTTC
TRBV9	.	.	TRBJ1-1	CASSVAPGGTNTEAFF	TGTGCCAGCAGCGTAGCGCCTGGGGGGACGAACACTGAAGCTTTCTTT
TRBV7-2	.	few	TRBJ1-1	CASSLVLTEAFF	TGTGCCAGCAGCTTGGTACTCACTGAAGCTTTCTTT
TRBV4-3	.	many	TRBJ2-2	CASSQDARTGELFF	TGCGCCAGCAGCCAAGATGCCAGAACCGGGGAGCTGTTTTTT